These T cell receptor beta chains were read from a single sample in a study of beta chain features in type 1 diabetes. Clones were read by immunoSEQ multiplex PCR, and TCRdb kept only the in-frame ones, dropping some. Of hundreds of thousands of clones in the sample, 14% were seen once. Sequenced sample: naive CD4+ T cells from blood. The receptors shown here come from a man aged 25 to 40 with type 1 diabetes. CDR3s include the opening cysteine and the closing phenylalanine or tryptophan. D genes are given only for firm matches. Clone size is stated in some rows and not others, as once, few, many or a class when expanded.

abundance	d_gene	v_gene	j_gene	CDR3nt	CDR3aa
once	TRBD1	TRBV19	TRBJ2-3	TGTGCCAGTAGTATCTACAGGGGGAGCACAGATACGCAGTATTTT	CASSIYRGSTDTQYF
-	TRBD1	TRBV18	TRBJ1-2	TGTGCCAGCTCACCGGACAGGGATGGCTACACCTTC	CASSPDRDGYTF
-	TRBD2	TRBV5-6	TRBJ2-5	TGTGCCAGCAGTTCCCTAGCGGGAGGGCTGGAGACCCAGTACTTC	CASSSLAGGLETQYF
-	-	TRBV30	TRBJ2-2	TGTGCCTGGAGTGGGAGACAGGGACTAGAGCGCGTGAACACCGGGGAGCTGTTTTTT	CAWSGRQGLERVNTGELFF
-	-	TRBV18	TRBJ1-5	TGTGCCAGCTCACCATCAAATCAGCCCCAGCATTTT	CASSPSNQPQHF
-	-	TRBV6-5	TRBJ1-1	TGTGCCAGCACATGGGGTTTCGGGAAGGGTGAAGCTTTCTTT	CASTWGFGKGEAFF
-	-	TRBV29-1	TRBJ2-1	TGCAGCGTCGGGACTCCCGTCAATGAGCAGTTCTTC	CSVGTPVNEQFF
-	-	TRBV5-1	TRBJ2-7	TGCGCCAGCAGCTTAAGCCGTTCCGAGAAGCAGTACTTC	CASSLSRSEKQYF
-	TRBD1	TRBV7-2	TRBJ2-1	TGTGCCAGCAGCTTAGGAGGGACAGTTAACAATGAGCAGTTCTTC	CASSLGGTVNNEQFF
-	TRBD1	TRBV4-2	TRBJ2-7	TGTGCCAGCAGCCACGCGGACAGGGTAGTCTACGAGCAGTACTTC	CASSHADRVVYEQYF
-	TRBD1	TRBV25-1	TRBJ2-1	TGTGCCAGCAGTGATACAACAGGGGCCTACAATGAGCAGTTCTTC	CASSDTTGAYNEQFF
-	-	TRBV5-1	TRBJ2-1	TGCGCCAGCAGAGGGGGTTCCTACAATGAGCAGTTCTTC	CASRGGSYNEQFF
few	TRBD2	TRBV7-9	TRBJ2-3	TGTGCCAGCAGCTCACTAGCGGGAAGCACAGATACGCAGTATTTT	CASSSLAGSTDTQYF
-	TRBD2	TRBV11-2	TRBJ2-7	TGTGCCAGCAGCCCCCGGGGCGGGAGGGCCCACGAGCAGTACTTC	CASSPRGGRAHEQYF
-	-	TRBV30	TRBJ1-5	TGTGCCTGGAGTGTTCAGAAAGATCAGCCCCAGCATTTT	CAWSVQKDQPQHF
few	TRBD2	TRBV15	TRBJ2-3	TGTGCCACCAGCAGCCTCCCACTAGCGGGGCCCACAGATACGCAGTATTTT	CATSSLPLAGPTDTQYF
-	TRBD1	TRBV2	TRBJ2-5	TGTGCCAGCAGTGGGTTTACAGGGGGCGAAGAGACCCAGTACTTC	CASSGFTGGEETQYF
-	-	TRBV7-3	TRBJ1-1	TGTGCCAGCAGCTTACGTCGGGAAACTGAAGCTTTCTTT	CASSLRRETEAFF
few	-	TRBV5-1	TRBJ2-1	TGCGCCAGCAGCTTGGAACAGACCAACAATGAGCAGTTCTTC	CASSLEQTNNEQFF
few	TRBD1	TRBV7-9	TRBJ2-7	TGTGCCAGCAGCCACTCCGGGACAGGGAAGGACGAGCAGTACTTC	CASSHSGTGKDEQYF
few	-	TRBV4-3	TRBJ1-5	TGCGCCAGCAGCCAAGAGTATGTCTGGCGCAATCAGCCCCAGCATTTT	CASSQEYVWRNQPQHF
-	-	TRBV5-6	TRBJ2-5	TGTGCCAGCAGCTTGGACGCAGGGGACGGGACCCAGTACTTC	CASSLDAGDGTQYF
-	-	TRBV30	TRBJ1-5	TGTGCCTGGAGAGGACAGAGCAATCAGCCCCAGCATTTT	CAWRGQSNQPQHF
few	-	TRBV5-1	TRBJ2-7	TGCGCCACCGGTTTATCCGGGACTCCTGAGGAGCAGTACTTC	CATGLSGTPEEQYF
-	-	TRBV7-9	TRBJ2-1	TGTGCCAGCAGCTCCTTCCTAGGGGTCTACAATGAGCAGTTCTTC	CASSSFLGVYNEQFF
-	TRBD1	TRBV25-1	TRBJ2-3	TGTGCCAGCAGTCGGACAGGCCTAAACACAGATACGCAGTATTTT	CASSRTGLNTDTQYF
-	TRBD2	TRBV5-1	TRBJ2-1	TGCGCCAGCAGCTCGGAGGCGTCTAGCGGGAGTAATGAGCAGTTCTTC	CASSSEASSGSNEQFF
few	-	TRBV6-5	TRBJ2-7	TGTGCCAGCAGTTACACTAGACGTCAGGATTACGAGCAGTACTTC	CASSYTRRQDYEQYF
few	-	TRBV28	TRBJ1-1	TGTGCCAGCGTGGACCACAGGGTGACTGAAGCTTTCTTT	CASVDHRVTEAFF
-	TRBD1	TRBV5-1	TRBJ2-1	TGCGCCAGCAGCTCCCGACAGGGTATCCACGATGAGCAGTTCTTC	CASSSRQGIHDEQFF
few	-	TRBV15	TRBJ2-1	TGTGCCACCAGCTCAGGGAAGGGGAATGAGCAGTTCTTC	CATSSGKGNEQFF
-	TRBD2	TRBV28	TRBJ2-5	TGTGCCAGCAGCCTCGGGGGACTAGCGGGAGTGGAGACCCAGTACTTC	CASSLGGLAGVETQYF
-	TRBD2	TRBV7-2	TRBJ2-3	TGTGCCAGCAGCTTGGTTCCGAGCGGGAGTGGCACAGATACGCAGTATTTT	CASSLVPSGSGTDTQYF
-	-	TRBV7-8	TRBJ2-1	TGTGCCAGCAGCTTAGGCCGGGATGAGCAGTTCTTC	CASSLGRDEQFF
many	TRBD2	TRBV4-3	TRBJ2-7	TGCGCCAGCAGCCAAGAGTTCGCTAGCGGGCTCGAGCAGTACTTC	CASSQEFASGLEQYF
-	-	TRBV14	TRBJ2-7	TGTGCCAGCAGCCAAGGGCCGGGCGAGCAGTACTTC	CASSQGPGEQYF
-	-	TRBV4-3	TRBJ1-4	TGCGCCAGCAGCCGGGGGGAGTTTAATGAAAAACTGTTTTTT	CASSRGEFNEKLFF
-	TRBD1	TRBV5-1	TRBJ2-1	TGCGCCAGCACTTCCGGGACAGGTTACAATGAGCAGTTCTTC	CASTSGTGYNEQFF
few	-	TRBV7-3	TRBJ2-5	TGTGCCAGCAGCTTGGAGACGCGGGAGACCCAGTACTTC	CASSLETRETQYF
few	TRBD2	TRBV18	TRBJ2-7	TGTGCCAGCTCAGCCGGGACTAGCGTCTCCTACGAGCAGTACTTC	CASSAGTSVSYEQYF
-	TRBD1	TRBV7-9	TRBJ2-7	TGTGCCAGCAGCTTAAAGTCGGGGTGGCAGGGGGAGTACGAGCAGTACTTC	CASSLKSGWQGEYEQYF
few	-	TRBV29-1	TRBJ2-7	TGCAGCGTCCGCACAGCCTACGAGCAGTACTTC	CSVRTAYEQYF
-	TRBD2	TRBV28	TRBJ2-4	TGTGCCAGCAGTTTAACGGTAGCGGGAGCCAAAAACATTCAGTACTTC	CASSLTVAGAKNIQYF
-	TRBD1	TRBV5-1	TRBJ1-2	TGCGCCAGCAAGGATACAGGGGAGCTGGGTGGCTACACCTTC	CASKDTGELGGYTF
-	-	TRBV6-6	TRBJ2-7	TGTGCCAGCAGTGGAGCCTACGAGCAGTACTTC	CASSGAYEQYF
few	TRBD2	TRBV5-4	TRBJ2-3	TGTGCCAGCAGCCTCGGGACTAGCGCTCTCACAGATACGCAGTATTTT	CASSLGTSALTDTQYF
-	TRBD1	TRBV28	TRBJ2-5	TGTGCCAGCAGTCTGGGGACAGTCCTAGAGACCCAGTACTTC	CASSLGTVLETQYF
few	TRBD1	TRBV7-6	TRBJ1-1	TGTGCCAGCAGCCCCAAGGTAGGGCAGGGGGTCACTGAAGCTTTCTTT	CASSPKVGQGVTEAFF
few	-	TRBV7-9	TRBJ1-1	TGTGCCAGCAGCTTAGATGGCTTCAACACTGAAGCTTTCTTT	CASSLDGFNTEAFF
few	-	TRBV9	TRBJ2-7	TGTGCCAGCAGCGTAGGGGGGGTCCACGAGCAGTACTTC	CASSVGGVHEQYF